This entry lists 2 T cell receptor beta chains sequenced from one sample in a study of sequential checkpoint blockade in melanoma. The repertoire was sequenced with immunoSEQ multiplex PCR; TCRdb's copy has only in-frame clones and lacks some. The data contain some 7,500 clones, roughly a quarter of them singletons. Treatment meaning: randomized to nivolumab then ipilimumab (arm A) or the reverse (arm B). The source material was tumor tissue (inferred from file names), sampled from a patient given nivolumab and ipilimumab in sequence. These receptors all stem from a human donor with melanoma.

The V and J genes are TRBV29-1 and TRBJ1-3, with TRBD1 as a possible D gene (6 bases). The CDR3 consists of 14 residues. CDR1 SQVTM and CDR2 ANQGSEA come from the germline V gene. V was cut by 7 bases and J by 5 bases, with 18 bases left in between. The CDR3 coding sequence is TGCAGCGCCACCAAGGGGGAGACCCGAAACACCATATATTTT. Protein sequence: CSATKGETRNTIYF.

This clone was recorded many times. The rearrangement links TRBV11-3 to TRBJ2-1; D could derive from TRBD1 or TRBD2 (6 bases each). The CDR3 covers 15 residues. Trimming shortened V by 4 bases and J by 7 bases, and 17 bases separated the two germline ends. Germline-derived CDR1 and CDR2 are SGHNT and YENEEA. The CDR3, as DNA: TGTGCCAGCAGCTATCCCGGGGGCGCAGAGAATGAGCAGTTCTTC. Amino acid sequence: CASSYPGGAENEQFF.